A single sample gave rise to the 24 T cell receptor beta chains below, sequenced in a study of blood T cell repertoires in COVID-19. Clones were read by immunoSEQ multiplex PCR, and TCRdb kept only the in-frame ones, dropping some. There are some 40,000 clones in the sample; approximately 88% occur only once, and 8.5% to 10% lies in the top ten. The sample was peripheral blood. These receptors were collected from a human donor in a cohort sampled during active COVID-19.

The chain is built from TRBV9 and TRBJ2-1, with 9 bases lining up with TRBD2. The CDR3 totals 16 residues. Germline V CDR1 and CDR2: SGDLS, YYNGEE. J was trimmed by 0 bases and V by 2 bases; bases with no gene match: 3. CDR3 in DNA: TGTGCCAGCAGCGTGAGCGGGGGGACCTCCTACAATGAGCAGTTCTTC. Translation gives CASSVSGGTSYNEQFF.

In DNA, the CDR3 is TGTGCCAGTAGCTTACTAGCGGGGGAAACTAGCACAGATACGCAGTATTTT. Residues: CASSLLAGETSTDTQYF. J is TRBJ2-3 and V is TRBV19, with 11 bases identical to TRBD2. The CDR3 length is 17 residues. After removal of 6 bases from V and 0 bases from J, the junction contained 8 bases not matched to a gene. CDR1 and CDR2 from the germline V gene are LNHDA and SQIVND (reference sequence).

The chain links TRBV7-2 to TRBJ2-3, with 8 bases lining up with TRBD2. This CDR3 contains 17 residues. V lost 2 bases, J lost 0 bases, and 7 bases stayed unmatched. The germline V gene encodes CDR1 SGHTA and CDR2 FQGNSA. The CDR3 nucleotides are TGTGCCAGCAGCTTACGTCCTAGCGGGTTTAGCACAGATACGCAGTATTTT. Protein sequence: CASSLRPSGFSTDTQYF.

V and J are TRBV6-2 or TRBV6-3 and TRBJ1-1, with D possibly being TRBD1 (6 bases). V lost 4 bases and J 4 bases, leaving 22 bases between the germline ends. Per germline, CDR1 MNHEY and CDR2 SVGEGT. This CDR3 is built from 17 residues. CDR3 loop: CASSFPLGRGDATEAFF. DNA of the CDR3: TGTGCCAGCAGTTTTCCCCTGGGCAGGGGCGACGCCACTGAAGCTTTCTTT.

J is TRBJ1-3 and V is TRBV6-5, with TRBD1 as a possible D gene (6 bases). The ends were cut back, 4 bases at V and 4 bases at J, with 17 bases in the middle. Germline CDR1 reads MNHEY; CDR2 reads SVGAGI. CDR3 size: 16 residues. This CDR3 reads CASSSVGGPVGNTIYF. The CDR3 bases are TGTGCCAGCAGTTCGGTGGGGGGGCCTGTAGGAAACACCATATATTTT.

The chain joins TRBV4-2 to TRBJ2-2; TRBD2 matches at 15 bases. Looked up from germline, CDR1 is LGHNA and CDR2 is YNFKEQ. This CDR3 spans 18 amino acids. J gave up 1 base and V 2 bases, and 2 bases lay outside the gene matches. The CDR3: CASSQRGLAGGNTGELFF. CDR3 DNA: TGTGCCAGCAGCCAACGGGGACTAGCGGGGGGGAACACCGGGGAGCTGTTTTTT.

This CDR3 is CASSFGTIYEQYF. CDR3 nucleotide sequence: TGCGCCAGCAGCTTCGGGACAATTTACGAGCAGTACTTC. The chain uses TRBV5-1 and TRBJ2-7; TRBD1 might be the D (6 bases). Looked up from germline, CDR1 is SGHRS and CDR2 is YFSETQ. CDR3 size: 13 residues. The V end was cut by 2 bases, the J end by 4 bases, with 10 bases between.

The CDR3 protein is CASSVATGTSGRASAIYNEQFF. The CDR3 DNA follows: TGTGCCAGCAGCGTAGCTACGGGGACTAGCGGGAGGGCCTCCGCTATCTACAATGAGCAGTTCTTC. The chain couples TRBV9 to TRBJ2-1; 16 bases are a match to TRBD2. CDR3 length: 22 residues. The V gene's germline CDR1 is SGDLS and CDR2 YYNGEE. The junction had 15 bases not matched to a gene; V was cut back by 0 bases and J by 3 bases.

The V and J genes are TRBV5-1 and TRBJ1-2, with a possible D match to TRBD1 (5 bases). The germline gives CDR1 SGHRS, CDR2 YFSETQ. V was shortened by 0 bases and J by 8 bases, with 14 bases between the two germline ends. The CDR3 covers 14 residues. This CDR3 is CASSLDRGGQGYTF. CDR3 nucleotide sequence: TGCGCCAGCAGCTTGGATAGGGGAGGCCAAGGCTACACCTTC.

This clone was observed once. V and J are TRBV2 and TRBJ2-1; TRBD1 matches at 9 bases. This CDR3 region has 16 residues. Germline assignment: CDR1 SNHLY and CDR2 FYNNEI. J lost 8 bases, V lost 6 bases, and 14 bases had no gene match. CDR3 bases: TGTGCCAGCAGGGTGGGACAGGGCATTCAGGGGGATGAGCAGTTCTTC. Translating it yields CASRVGQGIQGDEQFF. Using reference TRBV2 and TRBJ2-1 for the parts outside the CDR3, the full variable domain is EPEVTQTPSHQVTQMGQEVILRCVPISNHLYFYWYRQILGQKVEFLVSFYNNEISEKSEIFDDQFSVERPDGSNFTLKIRSTKLEDSAMYFCASRVGQGIQGDEQFFGPGTRLTVL.

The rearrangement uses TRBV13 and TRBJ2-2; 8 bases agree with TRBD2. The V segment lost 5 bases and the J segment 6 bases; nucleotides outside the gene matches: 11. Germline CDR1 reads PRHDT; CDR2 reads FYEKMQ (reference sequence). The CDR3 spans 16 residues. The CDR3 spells CASSPPSGSGAGELFF. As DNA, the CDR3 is TGTGCCAGCAGCCCCCCCAGCGGGAGCGGCGCCGGGGAGCTGTTTTTT.

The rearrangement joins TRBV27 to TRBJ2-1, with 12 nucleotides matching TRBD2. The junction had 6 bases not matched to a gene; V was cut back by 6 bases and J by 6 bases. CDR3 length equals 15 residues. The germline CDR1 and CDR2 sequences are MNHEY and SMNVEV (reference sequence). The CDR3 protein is CASRGGGLAGNEQFF. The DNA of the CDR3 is TGTGCCAGCAGAGGAGGGGGACTAGCGGGCAATGAGCAGTTCTTC.

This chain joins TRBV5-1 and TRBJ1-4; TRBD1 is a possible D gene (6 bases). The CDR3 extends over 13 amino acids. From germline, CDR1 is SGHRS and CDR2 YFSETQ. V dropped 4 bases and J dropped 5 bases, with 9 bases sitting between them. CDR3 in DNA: TGCGCCAGCAGCCCAGGGGACAATGAAAAACTGTTTTTT. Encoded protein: CASSPGDNEKLFF.

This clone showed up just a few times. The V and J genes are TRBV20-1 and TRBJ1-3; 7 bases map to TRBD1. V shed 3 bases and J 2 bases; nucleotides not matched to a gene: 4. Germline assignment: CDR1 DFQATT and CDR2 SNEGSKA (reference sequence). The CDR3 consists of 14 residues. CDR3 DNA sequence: TGCAGTGCTAGTGGGGGGACAGCTGGAAACACCATATATTTT. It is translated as CSASGGTAGNTIYF.

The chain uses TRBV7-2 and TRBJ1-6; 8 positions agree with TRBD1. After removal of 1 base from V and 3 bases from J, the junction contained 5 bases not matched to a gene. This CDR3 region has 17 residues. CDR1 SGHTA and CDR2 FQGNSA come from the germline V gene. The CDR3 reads CASSLVQGAGYNSPLHF. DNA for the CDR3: TGTGCCAGCAGCTTAGTTCAGGGGGCGGGCTATAATTCACCCCTCCACTTT.

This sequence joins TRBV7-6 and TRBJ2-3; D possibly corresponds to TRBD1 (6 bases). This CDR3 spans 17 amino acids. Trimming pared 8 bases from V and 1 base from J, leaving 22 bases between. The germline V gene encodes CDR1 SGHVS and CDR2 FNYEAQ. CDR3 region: CASGGGGDGHRTDTQYF. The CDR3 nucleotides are TGTGCCAGCGGGGGCGGTGGGGACGGACATCGCACAGATACGCAGTATTTT.

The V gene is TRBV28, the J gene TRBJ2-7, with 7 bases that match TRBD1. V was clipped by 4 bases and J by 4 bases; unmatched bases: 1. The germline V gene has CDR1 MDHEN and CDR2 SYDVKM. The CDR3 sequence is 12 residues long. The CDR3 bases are TGTGCCAGCAGTTGGGGACAGTACGAGCAGTACTTC. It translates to CASSWGQYEQYF.

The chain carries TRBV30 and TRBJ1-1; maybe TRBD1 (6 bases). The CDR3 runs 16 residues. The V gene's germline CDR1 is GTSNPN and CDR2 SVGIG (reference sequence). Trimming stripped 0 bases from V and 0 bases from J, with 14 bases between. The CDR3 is CAWSVDRTFMNTEAFF. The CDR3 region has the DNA TGTGCCTGGAGTGTGGACAGAACCTTTATGAACACTGAAGCTTTCTTT.

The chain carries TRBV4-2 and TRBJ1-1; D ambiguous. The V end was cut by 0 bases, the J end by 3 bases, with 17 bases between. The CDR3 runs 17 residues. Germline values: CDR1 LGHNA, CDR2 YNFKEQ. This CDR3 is CASSQETRESLDTEAFF. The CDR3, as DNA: TGTGCCAGCAGCCAAGAGACACGGGAGTCTCTAGACACTGAAGCTTTCTTT.

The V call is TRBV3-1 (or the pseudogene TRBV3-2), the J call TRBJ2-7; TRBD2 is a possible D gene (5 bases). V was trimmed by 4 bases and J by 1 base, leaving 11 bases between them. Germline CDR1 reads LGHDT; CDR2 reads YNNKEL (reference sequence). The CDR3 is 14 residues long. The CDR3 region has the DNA TGTGCCAGCAGCCCCCGGACTGGTTCCTACGAGCAGTACTTC. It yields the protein CASSPRTGSYEQYF.

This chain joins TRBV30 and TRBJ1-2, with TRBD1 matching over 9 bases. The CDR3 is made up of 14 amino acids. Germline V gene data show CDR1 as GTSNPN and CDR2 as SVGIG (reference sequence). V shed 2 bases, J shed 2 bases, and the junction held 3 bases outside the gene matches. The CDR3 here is CAWSLDRGNYGYTF. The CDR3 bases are TGTGCCTGGAGTCTCGACAGGGGGAACTATGGCTACACCTTC.

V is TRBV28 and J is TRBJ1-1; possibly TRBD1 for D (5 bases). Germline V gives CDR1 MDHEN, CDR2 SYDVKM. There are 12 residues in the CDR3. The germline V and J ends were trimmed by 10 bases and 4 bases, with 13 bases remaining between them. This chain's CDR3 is CATRSGGTEAFF. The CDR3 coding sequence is TGTGCCACCAGATCGGGGGGCACTGAAGCTTTCTTT.

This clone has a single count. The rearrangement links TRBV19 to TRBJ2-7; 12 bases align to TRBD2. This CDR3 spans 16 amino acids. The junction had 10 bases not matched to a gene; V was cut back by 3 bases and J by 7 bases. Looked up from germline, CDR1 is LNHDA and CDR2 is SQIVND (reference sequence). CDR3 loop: CASSIAAGLAGKEQYF. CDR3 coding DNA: TGTGCCAGTAGTATCGCCGCTGGACTAGCGGGGAAAGAGCAGTACTTC.

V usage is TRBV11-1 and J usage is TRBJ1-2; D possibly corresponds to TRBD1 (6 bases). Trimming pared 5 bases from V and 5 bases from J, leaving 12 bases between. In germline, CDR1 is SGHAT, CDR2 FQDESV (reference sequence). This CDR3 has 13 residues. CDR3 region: CASSQGQTYGYTF. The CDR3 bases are TGTGCCAGCAGCCAAGGACAGACTTATGGCTACACCTTC.